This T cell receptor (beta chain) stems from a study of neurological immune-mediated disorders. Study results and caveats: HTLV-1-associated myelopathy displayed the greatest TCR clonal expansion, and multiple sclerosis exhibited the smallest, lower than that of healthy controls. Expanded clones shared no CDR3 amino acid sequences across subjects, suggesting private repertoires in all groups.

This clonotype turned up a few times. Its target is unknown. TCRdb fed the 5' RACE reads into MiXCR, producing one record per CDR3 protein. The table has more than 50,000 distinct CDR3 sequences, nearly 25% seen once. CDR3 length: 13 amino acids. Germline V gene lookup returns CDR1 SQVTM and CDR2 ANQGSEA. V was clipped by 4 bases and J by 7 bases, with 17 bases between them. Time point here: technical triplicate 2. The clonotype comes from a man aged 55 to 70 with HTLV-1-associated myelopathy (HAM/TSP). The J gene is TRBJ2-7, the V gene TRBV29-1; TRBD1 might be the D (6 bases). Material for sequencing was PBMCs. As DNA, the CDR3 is TGCAGCGTTGGGGTCGGACAGCTGGATGAGCAGTACTTC. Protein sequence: CSVGVGQLDEQYF.